The 22 T cell receptor beta chains below come from one sample, sequenced in a study of blood T cell repertoires in COVID-19. Assay used: immunoSEQ multiplex PCR; TCRdb lists only in-frame clones, some missing. This table has 120,000 or so clones, 80% to 90% appearing once. What was sequenced was peripheral blood. The receptors stem from a man in his 70s who had recovered from COVID-19.

V gene TRBV28 combines with J gene TRBJ2-7; 9 bases align to TRBD1. CDR1 and CDR2 (germline): MDHEN, SYDVKM. This CDR3 contains 13 residues. V lost 8 bases and J lost 9; bases outside the gene matches: 11. The CDR3 region has the DNA TGTGCCAGCGGGATCCGGGACAGGGAAACGCAGTACTTC. As protein: CASGIRDRETQYF.

The CDR3 is CASSQVRGAETQYF. CDR3 sequence (DNA): TGTGCCAGCAGCCAAGTTAGGGGCGCGGAGACCCAGTACTTC. This rearrangement joins TRBV14 to TRBJ2-5, with D perhaps TRBD1 (5 bases). The length of the CDR3 is 14 residues. V gave up 1 base and J gave up 5 bases, with 11 bases separating them. CDR1 is SGHDN, CDR2 FVKESK, per germline.

J is TRBJ2-1 and V is TRBV4-2; possibly TRBD2 for D (6 bases). Germline V gene data show CDR1 as LGHNA and CDR2 as YNFKEQ. The V gene lost 0 bases and the J gene lost 0 bases, with 18 bases spanning the gap. CDR3 length: 19 amino acids. CDR3 residues: CASSQDPAGTPSSYNEQFF. The DNA for the CDR3 is TGTGCCAGCAGCCAAGACCCGGCGGGGACCCCGAGCTCCTACAATGAGCAGTTCTTC.

This clone was counted once. V is TRBV18 and J is TRBJ2-1, with 10 nucleotides matching TRBD2. The CDR3 consists of 17 residues. The germline CDR1 and CDR2 sequences are KGHSH and LQKENI. The ends lost 3 bases at V and 7 bases at J; junction bases unmatched: 12. The DNA of the CDR3 is TGTGCCAGCTCACCCCACATACTAGCGGGGATACGTAATGAGCAGTTCTTC. Protein sequence: CASSPHILAGIRNEQFF.

The chain has TRBV4-1 and TRBJ2-7; a weak D match, TRBD2 (6 bases). V was clipped by 4 bases and J by 6 bases, with 19 bases between them. In germline, CDR1 is MGHRA, CDR2 YSYEKL. CDR3 length equals 15 residues. CDR3 region: CASSRGLLPPSEQYF. Here the CDR3 DNA reads TGCGCCAGCAGCCGGGGACTCCTCCCGCCTTCCGAGCAGTACTTC.

The chain uses TRBV4-1 and TRBJ2-1; D is ambiguous. The V and J ends lost 3 bases and 7 bases respectively, with 4 bases between them. The CDR3 extends over 11 amino acids. Germline V gene sequence: CDR1 MGHRA, CDR2 YSYEKL. CDR3 nucleotides: TGCGCCAGCAGCCATCGGAATGAGCAGTTCTTC. This encodes CASSHRNEQFF.

CDR3: CASSRSGPGTEAFF. CDR3 DNA: TGTGCCAGCAGCCGGAGCGGCCCGGGCACTGAAGCTTTCTTT. The V call is TRBV7-2, the J call TRBJ1-1; D call uncertain. This CDR3 region has 14 residues. Germline loops: CDR1 SGHTA, CDR2 FQGNSA. V was shortened by 5 bases and J by 4 bases, with 14 bases between the two germline ends.

The chain uses TRBV5-5 and TRBJ2-3, with 8 bases identical to TRBD1. After removal of 4 bases from V and 3 bases from J, the junction contained 10 bases not matched to a gene. This CDR3 comprises 16 residues. Germline loops: CDR1 SGHKS, CDR2 YYEKEE (reference sequence). The CDR3: CASSQRQGSKTDTQYF. The DNA of the CDR3 is TGTGCCAGCAGCCAGCGACAGGGGTCGAAGACAGATACGCAGTATTTT.

The V and J genes are TRBV29-1 and TRBJ2-3; 8 nucleotides line up with TRBD2. Per germline, CDR1 SQVTM and CDR2 ANQGSEA. The V segment lost 8 bases and the J segment 6 bases; nucleotides outside the gene matches: 7. The CDR3 consists of 12 residues. Here the CDR3 reads CSLGLAGDTQYF. DNA for the CDR3: TGCAGCTTAGGACTAGCTGGGGATACGCAGTATTTT.

V gene TRBV5-1 combines with J gene TRBJ1-1; D is undetermined. The germline V and J ends were trimmed by 0 bases and 0 bases, with 12 bases remaining between them. The CDR3 length is 16 residues. Germline V gene data show CDR1 as SGHRS and CDR2 as YFSETQ. The CDR3 DNA is TGCGCCAGCAGCTTGGGGGTCAAACTAATGAACACTGAAGCTTTCTTT. This gives the protein CASSLGVKLMNTEAFF.

The chain carries TRBV5-1 and TRBJ2-3; maybe TRBD1 (6 bases). The CDR3 is 13 amino acids. Germline V CDR1 and CDR2: SGHRS, YFSETQ. V dropped 7 bases and J dropped 2 bases, with 11 bases sitting between them. Here the CDR3 DNA reads TGCGCCAGCGCGACAGGAATCACAGATACGCAGTATTTT. It encodes CASATGITDTQYF.

The chain is built from TRBV19 and TRBJ2-7; 7 nucleotides match TRBD1. The germline gives CDR1 LNHDA, CDR2 SQIVND (reference sequence). With 5 bases clipped from V and 6 bases from J, the junction kept 10 bases outside the gene matches. There are 14 residues in the CDR3. The CDR3 DNA reads as TGTGCCAGTAGTCTCCGGGGACAGTTTGGCGAGCAGTACTTC. This translates into CASSLRGQFGEQYF.

Here the CDR3 reads CASSSLRGGTGEQYF. CDR3 DNA: TGCGCCAGCAGCTCACTACGGGGAGGGACGGGCGAGCAGTACTTC. The chain employs TRBV5-1 and TRBJ2-7, with TRBD2 identical over 7 bases. Trimming took 3 bases from V and 6 from J; bases not matched to a gene: 12. Per germline, CDR1 SGHRS and CDR2 YFSETQ. CDR3 length equals 15 residues.

CDR3 loop: CASSPDPGLPTNSRGQFF. The CDR3 DNA reads TGTGCCAGCAGCCCTGATCCGGGACTCCCGACGAACTCACGAGGGCAGTTCTTC. The J gene is TRBJ2-1, the V gene TRBV14; TRBD2 might be the D (6 bases). Trimming took off 4 bases at V and 12 bases at J, with 31 bases between the two ends. Germline CDR1 is SGHDN and CDR2 is FVKESK. The CDR3 extends over 18 amino acids.

V gene TRBV5-4 combines with J gene TRBJ1-2; TRBD1 is a possible D gene (5 bases). Germline V gene lookup returns CDR1 SGHNT and CDR2 YYREEE (reference sequence). This CDR3 contains 13 residues. V was pared by 4 bases and J by 4 bases, with 11 bases between. The CDR3 coding sequence is TGTGCCAGCAGCCACCGGACATTCTATGGCTACACCTTC. It translates to CASSHRTFYGYTF.

The CDR3 region has the DNA TGTGCCAGCTTTATTCTAGCCAAAAACATTCAGTACTTC. Translated, it gives CASFILAKNIQYF. This rearrangement joins TRBV5-6 to TRBJ2-4; unclear D gene. This CDR3 has 13 amino acids. Germline assignment: CDR1 SGHDT and CDR2 YYEEEE. V was shortened by 7 bases and J by 0 bases, with 8 bases between the two germline ends.

The chain recombines TRBV6-5 with TRBJ1-1, with D maybe TRBD1 (6 bases). The CDR3 runs 15 residues. CDR1 is MNHEY and CDR2 is SVGAGI in the germline V gene. Trimming took 4 bases from V and 1 from J, leaving 13 bases between them. The CDR3 reads CASSSTTTGNTEAFF. CDR3 nucleotides: TGTGCCAGCAGTTCCACCACGACAGGGAACACTGAAGCTTTCTTT.

This chain connects TRBV10-1 to TRBJ1-5; D not resolved. In germline, CDR1 is WNHNN, CDR2 SYGVQD (reference sequence). V was cut by 4 bases and J by 4 bases, with 11 bases left in between. The CDR3 covers 14 residues. CDR3 loop: CASSVVRENQPQHF. For the CDR3, the DNA is TGCGCCAGCAGTGTTGTGAGGGAGAATCAGCCCCAGCATTTT.

The chain is built from TRBV18 and TRBJ2-3; D ambiguous. The CDR3 runs to 14 residues. Germline CDR1 is KGHSH and CDR2 is LQKENI. Deletions cut 0 bases from V and 2 bases from J, with 6 bases between. The CDR3: CASSPPANTDTQYF. The CDR3 nucleotides are TGTGCCAGCTCACCACCCGCTAACACAGATACGCAGTATTTT.

This rearrangement joins TRBV5-1 to TRBJ2-1, with 9 bases identical to TRBD1. In germline, CDR1 is SGHRS, CDR2 YFSETQ. The J segment lost 1 base and the V segment lost 4 bases, leaving 6 bases of the junction unmatched. The CDR3 loop spans 16 amino acids. The CDR3 bases are TGCGCCAGCAGCCCCTCCGGGACAGGGTCCTACAATGAGCAGTTCTTC. This encodes CASSPSGTGSYNEQFF.

The V gene is TRBV10-2, the J gene TRBJ2-5, with a possible D match to TRBD2 (6 bases). V gave up 6 bases and J gave up 5 bases, with 16 bases separating them. Germline loops: CDR1 WSHSY, CDR2 SAAADI. The CDR3 has 14 amino acids. The DNA for the CDR3 is TGCGCCAGCAGGGCGGGGCTAGCAGAGGAGACCCAGTACTTC. It codes for CASRAGLAEETQYF.

This clone showed up just a few times. This chain joins TRBV18 and TRBJ2-1; 9 bases align to TRBD1. The CDR3 consists of 15 residues. In germline, CDR1 is KGHSH, CDR2 LQKENI. The trim removed 4 bases at V and 4 bases at J, leaving 5 bases unmatched. The CDR3 sequence: CASSLGTGIYNEQFF. For the CDR3, the DNA is TGTGCCAGCTCACTCGGGACAGGGATTTACAATGAGCAGTTCTTC.